This TCR beta chain stems from a study of pediatric ulcerative colitis. Broader study findings: Ulcerative colitis patients shared more blood-rectal clones than controls. Two rectal clonotypes were found only in ulcerative colitis patients, all of them.

During colonoscopy, one to two rectal pinch biopsies were collected. Germline-derived CDR1 and CDR2 are MGHRA and YSYEKL. The CDR3 spans 16 residues. V dropped 0 bases and J dropped 5; count of bases not matched to a gene: 5. Turning to this clone: As yet, its antigen is unknown.

Profiling relied on immunoSEQ multiplex PCR, and the TCRdb table lists in-frame clones only, not all of them. This sample has fewer than 30,000 clones, with 55% to 75% found just once. The clonotype was recovered from a boy younger than 18 with severe ulcerative colitis. The V and J genes are TRBV4-1 and TRBJ2-1; 9 bases align to TRBD1. The sample taken for sequencing was gut tissue. CDR3 bases: TGCGCCAGCAGCCAAGAAGGTGGGACAGGGAACAATGAGCAGTTCTTC. It specifies CASSQEGGTGNNEQFF.